One T cell receptor (beta chain) is described in this entry. This clonotype was seen at least ten times. What this receptor recognizes is not known. No base quality information exists; no much larger clone differs at one position. This specimen comes from a study of T cell repertoires in cytomegalovirus infection (dated by TCRdb to about 2019). About the study as a whole: Because public TCR beta signatures pointed to carriage of CMV infection together with the matching HLA type, the HLA type of each donor mattered for the analysis.

The investigation overall reported the following: Cumulative frequency of public TCR beta family members discriminated carriers of CMV infection plus the relevant HLA type in this cohort and an independent 352-donor cohort. The ex vivo response was dominated by HLA-C-restricted CMV-specific TCR beta clonotypes, and the single most frequent clonotype in two of eight donors was supplied by these HLA-C-restricted clonotypes.

TCRdb lists the instrument as Illumina HiSeq 1500. TCRdb handled the public reads itself, with Q25 trimming in fastp and clone calling in MiXCR, and kept productive beta chains. Each record represents a unique CDR3 protein, reported with the most common genes and DNA among its rows. This sample has about 400,000 distinct CDR3 sequences in its table, and 15% to 20% of those were observed once. The ten top clones hold around 8.6% of the sample. V and J are truncated by 5 bases and 1 base respectively, leaving an intervening sequence of 16 bases. Reading the germline V gene gives CDR1 MDHEN and CDR2 SYDVKM. From cysteine to phenylalanine, the CDR3 is 16 amino acids long. The entry retains the CDR3 DNA only, 48 bases that are in frame from base 1.

The chain couples TRBV28 to TRBJ2-3, with TRBD1 as a weak D call on 6 bases. Sequenced sample: PBMCs. The source is a human donor in good health (CMV status not recorded). Some clones in this sample may be carry-over from other donors' samples. The DNA sequence follows: TGTGCCAGCAGTCCGCGAACAGGGAAAGGCACAGATACGCAGTATTTT. This yields the protein CASSPRTGKGTDTQYF.